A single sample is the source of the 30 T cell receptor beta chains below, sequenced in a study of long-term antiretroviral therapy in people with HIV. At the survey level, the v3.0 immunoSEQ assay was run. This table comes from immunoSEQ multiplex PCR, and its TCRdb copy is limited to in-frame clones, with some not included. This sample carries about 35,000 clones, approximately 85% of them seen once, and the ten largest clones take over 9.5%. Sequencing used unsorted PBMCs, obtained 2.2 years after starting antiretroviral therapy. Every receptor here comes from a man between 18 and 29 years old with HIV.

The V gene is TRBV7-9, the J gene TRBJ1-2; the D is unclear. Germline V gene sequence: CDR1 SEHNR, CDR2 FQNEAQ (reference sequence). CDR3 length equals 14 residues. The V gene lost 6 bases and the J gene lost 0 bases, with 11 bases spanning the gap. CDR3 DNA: TGTGCCAGCAGGGAATCCGGAGCTAACTATGGCTACACCTTC. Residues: CASRESGANYGYTF.

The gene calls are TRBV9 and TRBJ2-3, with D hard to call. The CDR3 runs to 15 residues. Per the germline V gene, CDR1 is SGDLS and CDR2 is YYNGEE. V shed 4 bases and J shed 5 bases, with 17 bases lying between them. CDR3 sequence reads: CASSPDGRSVDTQYF. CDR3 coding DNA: TGTGCCAGCAGCCCCGACGGTAGGTCGGTAGATACGCAGTATTTT.

The CDR3 region is CASSLISGASGELFF. The CDR3 DNA follows: TGCGCCAGCAGCCTGATTTCAGGGGCGAGCGGGGAGCTGTTTTTT. This chain connects TRBV5-1 to TRBJ2-2; a weak D match, TRBD1 (6 bases). This CDR3 spans 15 amino acids. Trimming stripped 4 bases from V and 7 bases from J, with 17 bases between. CDR1 SGHRS and CDR2 YFSETQ come from the germline V gene.

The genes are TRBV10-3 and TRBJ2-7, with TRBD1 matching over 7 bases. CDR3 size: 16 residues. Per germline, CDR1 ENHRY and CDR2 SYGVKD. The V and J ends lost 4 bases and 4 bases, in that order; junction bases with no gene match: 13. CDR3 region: CAISAGQWVSEYEQYF. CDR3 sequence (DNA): TGTGCCATCAGTGCGGGACAGTGGGTTTCTGAGTACGAGCAGTACTTC.

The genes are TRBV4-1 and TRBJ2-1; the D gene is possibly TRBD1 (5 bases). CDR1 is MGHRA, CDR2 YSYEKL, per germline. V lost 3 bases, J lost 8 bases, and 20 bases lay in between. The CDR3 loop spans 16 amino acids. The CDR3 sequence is CASSHLSGRVSYEQFF. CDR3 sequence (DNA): TGCGCCAGCAGCCACTTGTCCGGCAGGGTGTCATATGAGCAGTTCTTC.

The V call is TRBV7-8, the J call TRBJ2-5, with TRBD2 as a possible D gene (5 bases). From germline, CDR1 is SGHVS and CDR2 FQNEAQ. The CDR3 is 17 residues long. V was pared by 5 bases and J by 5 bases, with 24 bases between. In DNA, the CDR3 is TGTGCCAGCAGCCTCAGACGGGCTAGACGGCCGGGGGAGACCCAGTACTTC. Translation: CASSLRRARRPGETQYF. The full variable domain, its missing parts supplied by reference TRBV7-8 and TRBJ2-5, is GAGVSQSPRYKVAKRGQDVALRCDPISGHVSLFWYQQALGQGPEFLTYFQNEAQLDKSGLPSDRFFAERPEGSVSTLKIQRTQQEDSAVYLCASSLRRARRPGETQYFGPGTRLLVL.

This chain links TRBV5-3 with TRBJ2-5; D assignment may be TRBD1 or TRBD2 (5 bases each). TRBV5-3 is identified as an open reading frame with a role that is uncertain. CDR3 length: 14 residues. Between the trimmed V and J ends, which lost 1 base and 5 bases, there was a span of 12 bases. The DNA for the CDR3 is TGTGCCAGAAGCTTGCGAGGGGTGGGGGAGACCCAGTACTTC. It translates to CARSLRGVGETQYF.

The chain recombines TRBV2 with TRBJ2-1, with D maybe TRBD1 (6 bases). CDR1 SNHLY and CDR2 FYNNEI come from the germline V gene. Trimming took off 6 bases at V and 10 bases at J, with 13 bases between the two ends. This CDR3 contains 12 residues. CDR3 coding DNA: TGTGCCAGCAGCCCACAGGGCTCCGAGCAGTTCTTC. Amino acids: CASSPQGSEQFF.

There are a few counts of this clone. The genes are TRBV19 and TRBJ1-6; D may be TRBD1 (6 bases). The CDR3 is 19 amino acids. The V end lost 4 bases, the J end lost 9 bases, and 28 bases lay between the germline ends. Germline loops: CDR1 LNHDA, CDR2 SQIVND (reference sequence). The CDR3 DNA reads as TGTGCCAGTAGTAGAACGGCTCACCTAGGTTCAGGGGACGGTTCACCCCTCCACTTT. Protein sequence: CASSRTAHLGSGDGSPLHF.

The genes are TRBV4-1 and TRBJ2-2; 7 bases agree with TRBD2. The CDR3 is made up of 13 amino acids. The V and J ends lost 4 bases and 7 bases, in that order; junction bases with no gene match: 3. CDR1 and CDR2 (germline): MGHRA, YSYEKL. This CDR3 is CASSLRDYGELFF. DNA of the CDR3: TGCGCCAGCAGCCTGCGGGACTACGGGGAGCTGTTTTTT.

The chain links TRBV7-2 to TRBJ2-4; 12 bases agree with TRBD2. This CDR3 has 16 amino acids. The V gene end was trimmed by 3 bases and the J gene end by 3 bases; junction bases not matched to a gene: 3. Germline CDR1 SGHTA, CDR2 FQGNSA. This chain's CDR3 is CASSLLAGGFKNIQYF. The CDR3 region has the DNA TGTGCCAGCAGCTTGCTAGCGGGAGGGTTCAAAAACATTCAGTACTTC.

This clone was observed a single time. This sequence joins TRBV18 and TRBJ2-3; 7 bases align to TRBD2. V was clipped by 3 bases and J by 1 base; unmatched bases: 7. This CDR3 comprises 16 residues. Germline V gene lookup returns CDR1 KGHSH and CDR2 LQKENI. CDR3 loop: CASSPAAGSGTDTQYF. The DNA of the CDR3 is TGTGCCAGCTCACCCGCAGCGGGAAGTGGCACAGATACGCAGTATTTT. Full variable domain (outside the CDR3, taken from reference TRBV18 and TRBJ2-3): NAGVMQNPRHLVRRRGQEARLRCSPMKGHSHVYWYRQLPEEGLKFMVYLQKENIIDESGMPKERFSAEFPKEGPSILRIQQVVRGDSAAYFCASSPAAGSGTDTQYFGPGTRLTVL.

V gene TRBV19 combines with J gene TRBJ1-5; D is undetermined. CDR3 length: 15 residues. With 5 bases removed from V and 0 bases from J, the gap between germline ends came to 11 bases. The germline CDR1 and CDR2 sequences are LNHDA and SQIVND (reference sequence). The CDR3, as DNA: TGTGCCAGTAGTTCGCCCCAGGATAGCAATCAGCCCCAGCATTTT. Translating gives CASSSPQDSNQPQHF.

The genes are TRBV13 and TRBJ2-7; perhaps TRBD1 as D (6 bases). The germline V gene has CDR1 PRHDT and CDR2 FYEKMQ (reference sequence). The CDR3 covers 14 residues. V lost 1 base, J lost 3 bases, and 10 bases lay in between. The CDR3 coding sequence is TGTGCCAGCAGCTTAGAACAGGGATACTACGAGCAGTACTTC. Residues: CASSLEQGYYEQYF. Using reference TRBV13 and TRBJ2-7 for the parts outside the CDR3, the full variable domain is AAGVIQSPRHLIKEKRETATLKCYPIPRHDTVYWYQQGPGQDPQFLISFYEKMQSDKGSIPDRFSAQQFSDYHSELNMSSLELGDSALYFCASSLEQGYYEQYFGPGTRLTVT.

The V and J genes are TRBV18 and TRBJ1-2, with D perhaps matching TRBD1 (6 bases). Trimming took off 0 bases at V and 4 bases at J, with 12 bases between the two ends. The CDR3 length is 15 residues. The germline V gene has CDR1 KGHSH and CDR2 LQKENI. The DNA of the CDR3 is TGTGCCAGCTCACCACCGGAGGGGGACGGCTATGGCTACACCTTC. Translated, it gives CASSPPEGDGYGYTF. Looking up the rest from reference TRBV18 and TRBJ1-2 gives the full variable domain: NAGVMQNPRHLVRRRGQEARLRCSPMKGHSHVYWYRQLPEEGLKFMVYLQKENIIDESGMPKERFSAEFPKEGPSILRIQQVVRGDSAAYFCASSPPEGDGYGYTFGSGTRLTVV.

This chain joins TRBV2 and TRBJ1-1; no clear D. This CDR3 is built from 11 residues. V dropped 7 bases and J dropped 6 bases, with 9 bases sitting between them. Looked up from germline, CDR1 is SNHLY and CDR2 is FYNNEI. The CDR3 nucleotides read TGTGCCAGCATAAAGGCCGCTGAAGCTTTCTTT. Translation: CASIKAAEAFF.

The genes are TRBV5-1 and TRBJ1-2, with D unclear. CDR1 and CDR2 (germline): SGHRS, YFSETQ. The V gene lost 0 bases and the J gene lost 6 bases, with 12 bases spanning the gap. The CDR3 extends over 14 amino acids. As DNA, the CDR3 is TGCGCCAGCAGCTTGGATCGGCAATTTAATGGCTACACCTTC. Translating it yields CASSLDRQFNGYTF.

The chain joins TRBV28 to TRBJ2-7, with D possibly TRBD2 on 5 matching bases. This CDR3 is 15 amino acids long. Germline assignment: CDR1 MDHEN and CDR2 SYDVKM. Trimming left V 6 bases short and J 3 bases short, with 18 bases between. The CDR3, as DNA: TGTGCCAGCAGAGATAGCGACTACCTAGACTACGAGCAGTACTTC. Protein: CASRDSDYLDYEQYF.

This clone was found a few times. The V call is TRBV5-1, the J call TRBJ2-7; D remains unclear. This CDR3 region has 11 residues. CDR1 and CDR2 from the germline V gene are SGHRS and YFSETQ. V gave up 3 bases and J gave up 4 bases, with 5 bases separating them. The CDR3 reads CASSSGYEQYF. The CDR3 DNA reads TGCGCCAGCAGCTCCGGGTACGAGCAGTACTTC.

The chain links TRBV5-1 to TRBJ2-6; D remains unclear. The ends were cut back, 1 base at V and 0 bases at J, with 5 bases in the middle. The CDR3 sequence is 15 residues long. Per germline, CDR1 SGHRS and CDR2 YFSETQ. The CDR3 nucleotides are TGCGCCAGCAGCTTGATGAGCTCTGGGGCCAACGTCCTGACTTTC. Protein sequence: CASSLMSSGANVLTF.

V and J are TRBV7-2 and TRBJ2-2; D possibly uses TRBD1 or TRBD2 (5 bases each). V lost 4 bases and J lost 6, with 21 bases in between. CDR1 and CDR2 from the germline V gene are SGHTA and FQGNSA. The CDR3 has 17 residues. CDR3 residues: CASSSGPEGRNPGELFF. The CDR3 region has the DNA TGTGCCAGCAGCTCCGGACCAGAGGGGAGAAACCCCGGGGAGCTGTTTTTT.

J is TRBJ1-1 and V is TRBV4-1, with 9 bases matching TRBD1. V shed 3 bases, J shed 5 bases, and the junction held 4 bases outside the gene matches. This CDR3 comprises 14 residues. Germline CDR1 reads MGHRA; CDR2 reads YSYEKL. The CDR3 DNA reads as TGCGCCAGCAGCCACGGGACAGGGAAGACTGAAGCTTTCTTT. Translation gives CASSHGTGKTEAFF.

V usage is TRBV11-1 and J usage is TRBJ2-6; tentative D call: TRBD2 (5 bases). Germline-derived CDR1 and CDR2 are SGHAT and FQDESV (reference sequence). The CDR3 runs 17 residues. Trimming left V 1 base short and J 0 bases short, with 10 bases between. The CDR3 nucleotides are TGTGCCAGCAGCTTAGATCCGGGATACTCTGGGGCCAACGTCCTGACTTTC. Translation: CASSLDPGYSGANVLTF.

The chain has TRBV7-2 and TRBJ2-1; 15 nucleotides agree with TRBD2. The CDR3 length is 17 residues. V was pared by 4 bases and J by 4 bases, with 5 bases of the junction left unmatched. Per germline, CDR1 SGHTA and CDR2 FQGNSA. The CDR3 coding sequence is TGTGCCAGCAGCTCAGGACTAGCGGGAGGGTTATACAATGAGCAGTTCTTC. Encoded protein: CASSSGLAGGLYNEQFF.

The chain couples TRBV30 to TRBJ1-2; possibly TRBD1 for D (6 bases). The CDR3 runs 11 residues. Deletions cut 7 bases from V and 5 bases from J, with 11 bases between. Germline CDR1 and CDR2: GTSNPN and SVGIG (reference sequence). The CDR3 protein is CASPDSYGYTF. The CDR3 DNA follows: TGTGCCTCTCCGGACAGTTATGGCTACACCTTC.

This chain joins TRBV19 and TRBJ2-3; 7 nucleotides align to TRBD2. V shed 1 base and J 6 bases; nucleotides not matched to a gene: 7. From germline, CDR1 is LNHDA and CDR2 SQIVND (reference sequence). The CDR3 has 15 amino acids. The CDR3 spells CASSIVGGSEDTQYF. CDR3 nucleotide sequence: TGTGCCAGTAGTATAGTCGGCGGGAGTGAGGATACGCAGTATTTT.

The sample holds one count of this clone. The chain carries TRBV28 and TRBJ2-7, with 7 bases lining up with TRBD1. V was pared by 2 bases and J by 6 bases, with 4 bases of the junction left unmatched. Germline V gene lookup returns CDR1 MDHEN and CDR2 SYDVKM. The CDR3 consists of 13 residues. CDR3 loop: CASSLHRGSEQYF. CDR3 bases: TGTGCCAGCAGTTTACACAGGGGTAGCGAGCAGTACTTC.

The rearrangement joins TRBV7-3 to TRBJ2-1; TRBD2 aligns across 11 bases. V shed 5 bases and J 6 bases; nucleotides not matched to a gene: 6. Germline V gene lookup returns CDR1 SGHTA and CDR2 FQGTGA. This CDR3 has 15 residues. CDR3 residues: CASSVLAGVFNEQFF. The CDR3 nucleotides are TGTGCCAGCAGCGTACTAGCGGGAGTGTTCAATGAGCAGTTCTTC. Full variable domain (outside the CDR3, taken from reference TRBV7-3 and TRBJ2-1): GAGVSQTPSNKVTEKGKYVELRCDPISGHTALYWYRQSLGQGPEFLIYFQGTGAADDSGLPNDRFFAVRPEGSVSTLKIQRTERGDSAVYLCASSVLAGVFNEQFFGPGTRLTVL.

The CDR3 coding sequence is TGTGCCAGCAGACCACCGACAGGGGAAACCGGGGAGCTGTTTTTT. This gives the protein CASRPPTGETGELFF. The chain has TRBV6-5 and TRBJ2-2; 8 bases are shared with TRBD1. V was pared by 6 bases and J by 5 bases, with 8 bases of the junction left unmatched. The CDR3 consists of 15 residues. Germline V lookup: CDR1 MNHEY, CDR2 SVGAGI.

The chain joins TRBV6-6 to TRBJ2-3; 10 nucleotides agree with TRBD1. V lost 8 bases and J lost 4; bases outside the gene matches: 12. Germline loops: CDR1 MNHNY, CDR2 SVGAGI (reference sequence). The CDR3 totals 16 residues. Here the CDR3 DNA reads TGTGCCAGCGCAACCTTCGGGACAGGGGATGCAGATACGCAGTATTTT. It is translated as CASATFGTGDADTQYF.